These 29 T cell receptor beta chains were sequenced from one sample in a study of blood T cells in healthy people across ages. The second PCR ran about 6 to 11 cycles with a sample-barcoded 5' primer and J-beta primers. One entry per CDR3 protein, called by TCRdb with MiXCR from the 5' RACE reads. The sample includes hundreds of thousands of distinct CDR3 sequences, around 50% seen only once; the top ten take approximately 23%. Sequencing was done on a sample of blood. Receptor source: a man older than 75 in good health.

The rearrangement uses TRBV29-1 and TRBJ2-1, with unresolved D. V lost 7 bases and J 1 base, leaving 5 bases between the germline ends. The CDR3 is 11 amino acids. The germline CDR1 and CDR2 sequences are SQVTM and ANQGSEA. The CDR3: CSGSSYNEQFF. CDR3 in DNA: TGCAGCGGGAGTTCCTACAATGAGCAGTTCTTC.

J is TRBJ2-5 and V is TRBV5-6; maybe TRBD2 (5 bases). This CDR3 has 14 residues. Germline V gene lookup returns CDR1 SGHDT and CDR2 YYEEEE. V was shortened by 2 bases and J by 11 bases, with 19 bases between the two germline ends. The CDR3 nucleotides read TGTGCCAGCAGCTTTTCTAGCCCCTACAATGAGCAGTACTTC. This encodes CASSFSSPYNEQYF.

This clonotype appeared many times. Here the CDR3 reads CASSHRDRPYNEQFF. CDR3 DNA: TGTGCCAGCAGTCACCGGGACAGGCCCTACAATGAGCAGTTCTTC. The rearrangement links TRBV7-9 to TRBJ2-1; the match to TRBD1 covers 8 bases. Germline assignment: CDR1 SEHNR and CDR2 FQNEAQ (reference sequence). CDR3 length equals 15 residues. Unmatched junction bases numbered 6, after V lost 6 bases and J lost 2 bases.

This clonotype was observed a handful of times. The chain carries TRBV5-1 and TRBJ2-7, with D perhaps matching TRBD1 (6 bases). The germline V gene encodes CDR1 SGHRS and CDR2 YFSETQ. Trimming cost V 4 bases and J 4 bases, with 12 bases left between them. The CDR3 spans 13 residues. The CDR3 coding sequence is TGCGCCAGCAGCGTGGACGGACAGTACGAGCAGTACTTC. This translates into CASSVDGQYEQYF.

The chain links TRBV7-2 to TRBJ1-1, with D perhaps TRBD1 (5 bases). This CDR3 is 15 amino acids long. CDR1 is SGHTA, CDR2 FQGNSA, per germline. V lost 2 bases, J lost 0 bases, and 10 bases lay in between. The CDR3 DNA is TGTGCCAGCAGCTTAAGTCGGGGGATGAACACTGAAGCTTTCTTT. Translated: CASSLSRGMNTEAFF.

The sample holds a few counts of this clonotype. This chain connects TRBV7-2 to TRBJ2-7; D may be TRBD2 (7 bases). The CDR3 is made up of 17 amino acids. The germline V gene has CDR1 SGHTA and CDR2 FQGNSA. V dropped 5 bases and J dropped 0 bases, with 20 bases sitting between them. The CDR3: CASSRLGGAGPSYEQYF. The CDR3 DNA reads as TGTGCCAGCAGCCGATTAGGGGGGGCGGGGCCCTCCTACGAGCAGTACTTC.

This clonotype was seen a handful of times. The V call is TRBV24-1, the J call TRBJ2-3; 10 nucleotides line up with TRBD1. Germline loops: CDR1 KGHDR, CDR2 SFDVKD. This CDR3 has 14 residues. V was clipped by 4 bases and J by 9 bases; unmatched bases: 6. The CDR3 is CATSDPTTGGTQYF. CDR3 DNA: TGTGCCACCAGTGACCCTACGACAGGGGGCACGCAGTATTTT.

This chain joins TRBV9 and TRBJ1-2; no definite D call. V was shortened by 0 bases and J by 4 bases, with 13 bases between the two germline ends. The V gene's germline CDR1 is SGDLS and CDR2 YYNGEE. The CDR3 consists of 15 residues. This chain's CDR3 is CASSVGNRAPYGYTF. DNA for the CDR3: TGTGCCAGCAGCGTAGGGAACCGGGCCCCCTATGGCTACACCTTC.

The chain combines TRBV7-2 with TRBJ1-5, with D hard to call. Germline CDR1 SGHTA, CDR2 FQGNSA. CDR3 length: 15 amino acids. The ends were cut back, 5 bases at V and 5 bases at J, with 16 bases in the middle. CDR3: CASSLLGFGDQPQHF. DNA of the CDR3: TGTGCCAGCAGCCTACTCGGGTTCGGTGATCAGCCCCAGCATTTT.

This clonotype was detected a few times. The V gene is TRBV5-1, the J gene TRBJ2-7; 7 positions agree with TRBD1. Germline assignment: CDR1 SGHRS and CDR2 YFSETQ. The trim removed 4 bases at V and 0 bases at J, leaving 10 bases unmatched. There are 16 residues in the CDR3. The CDR3 sequence: CASSGQGDTISYEQYF. The CDR3 DNA reads as TGCGCCAGCAGCGGGCAGGGGGATACCATCTCCTACGAGCAGTACTTC. Complete variable domain (other parts from reference TRBV5-1 and TRBJ2-7): KAGVTQTPRYLIKTRGQQVTLSCSPISGHRSVSWYQQTPGQGLQFLFEYFSETQRNKGNFPGRFSGRQFSNSRSEMNVSTLELGDSALYLCASSGQGDTISYEQYFGPGTRLTVT.

In its sample, this clonotype was seen once. V is TRBV11-2 and J is TRBJ2-1; TRBD2 aligns across 8 bases. V dropped 5 bases and J dropped 13; count of bases not matched to a gene: 4. This CDR3 comprises 11 residues. Looked up from germline, CDR1 is SGHAT and CDR2 is FQNNGV. The CDR3 spells CASSLAGGQFF. The CDR3 DNA reads as TGTGCCAGCAGCCTAGCGGGCGGTCAGTTCTTC.

The CDR3 DNA reads TGCAGCGTTGGGGGACTACACAATGAGCAGTTCTTC. It encodes CSVGGLHNEQFF. This chain links TRBV29-1 with TRBJ2-1; 7 nucleotides line up with TRBD2. Germline V CDR1 and CDR2: SQVTM, ANQGSEA. J lost 5 bases, V lost 4 bases, and 2 bases had no gene match. This CDR3 is built from 12 residues.

This clonotype has at least ten counts. V and J are TRBV4-1 and TRBJ2-7; TRBD1 matches 10 bases. The V gene end was trimmed by 3 bases and the J gene end by 2 bases; junction bases not matched to a gene: 7. This CDR3 contains 16 residues. In germline, CDR1 is MGHRA, CDR2 YSYEKL. CDR3 sequence reads: CASSHDSGTGAYEQYF. In DNA, the CDR3 is TGCGCCAGCAGCCACGATTCCGGGACAGGGGCCTACGAGCAGTACTTC.

This clonotype was seen a handful of times. This chain connects TRBV20-1 to TRBJ2-1; 13 positions agree with TRBD2. The germline V gene has CDR1 DFQATT and CDR2 SNEGSKA (reference sequence). CDR3 length equals 15 residues. V gave up 2 bases and J gave up 5 bases; unmatched junction bases: 3. The CDR3 DNA reads TGCAGTGCTAGATCTGGGACTAGCGGGGACAATGAGCAGTTCTTC. This encodes CSARSGTSGDNEQFF.

The genes are TRBV3-1 and TRBJ1-2; the D gene is possibly TRBD1 (5 bases). The germline V and J ends were trimmed by 1 base and 8 bases, with 8 bases remaining between them. The CDR3 is 12 residues long. Per the germline V gene, CDR1 is LGHDT and CDR2 is YNNKEL (reference sequence). The CDR3 sequence is CASSQGQSGYTF. In DNA, the CDR3 is TGTGCCAGCAGCCAAGGACAGAGCGGCTACACCTTC.

Here the CDR3 DNA reads TGCAGTGTTTCCGGGTCGGGGGGCCCTATCGAGCAGTACTTC. It yields the protein CSVSGSGGPIEQYF. The chain uses TRBV20-1 and TRBJ2-7, with TRBD2 as a possible D gene (7 bases). Germline CDR1 is DFQATT and CDR2 is SNEGSKA (reference sequence). Between the trimmed V and J ends, which lost 7 bases and 6 bases, there was a span of 22 bases. The CDR3 loop spans 14 amino acids.

V gene TRBV10-3 combines with J gene TRBJ2-3; 7 bases are shared with TRBD2. CDR1 is ENHRY, CDR2 SYGVKD, per germline. The V gene end was trimmed by 0 bases and the J gene end by 1 base; junction bases not matched to a gene: 4. This CDR3 has 16 residues. The CDR3, as DNA: TGTGCCATCAGTGAGTCGTCTACTAGCGGCACAGATACGCAGTATTTT. It translates to CAISESSTSGTDTQYF.

This chain uses TRBV12-3 or TRBV12-4 with TRBJ2-4; D may correspond to TRBD1 or TRBD2 (5 bases each). CDR3 length: 16 residues. The V and J ends lost 5 bases and 8 bases respectively, with 22 bases between them. The CDR3 spells CASSPGTVTPGDIQYF. CDR3 in DNA: TGTGCCAGCAGTCCTGGGACCGTCACTCCAGGAGACATTCAGTACTTC.

The V gene is TRBV7-2, the J gene TRBJ2-4; D gene uncertain. The DNA end is more similar to TRBJ2-7, so the J call may be wrong. Germline V lookup: CDR1 SGHTA, CDR2 FQGNSA. The CDR3 loop spans 14 amino acids. The CDR3 loop is CTSTPDPSLYEQYF. CDR3 nucleotides: TGTACCAGCACTCCCGACCCTTCGCTCTACGAGCAGTACTTC.

The chain combines TRBV5-1 with TRBJ2-5; 7 nucleotides line up with TRBD1. The CDR3 is 14 amino acids. Germline-derived CDR1 and CDR2 are SGHRS and YFSETQ. V lost 2 bases to trimming and J lost 3 bases; unmatched junction nucleotides: 4. The CDR3 here is CASSLYGQEETQYF. The DNA for the CDR3 is TGCGCCAGCAGCTTATACGGACAGGAAGAGACCCAGTACTTC.

The chain has TRBV20-1 and TRBJ2-7; a possible D gene is TRBD1 (5 bases). This CDR3 comprises 13 residues. Germline CDR1 is DFQATT and CDR2 is SNEGSKA (reference sequence). Trimming removed 5 bases at V and 4 bases at J, with 15 bases between. The CDR3 DNA reads TGCAGTGCTCCACGCCCGACAGTTTACGAGCAGTACTTC. Translation gives CSAPRPTVYEQYF.

The chain joins TRBV2 to TRBJ2-7; D may be TRBD1 (5 bases). V dropped 11 bases and J dropped 4 bases, with 15 bases sitting between them. The CDR3 spans 12 residues. Germline assignment: CDR1 SNHLY and CDR2 FYNNEI. DNA for the CDR3: TGTGCCGTTAGTCAGGGTGGGTACGAGCAGTACTTC. Its protein is CAVSQGGYEQYF. Full variable domain (remainder filled in from reference TRBV2 and TRBJ2-7): EPEVTQTPSHQVTQMGQEVILRCVPISNHLYFYWYRQILGQKVEFLVSFYNNEISEKSEIFDDQFSVERPDGSNFTLKIRSTKLEDSAMYFCAVSQGGYEQYFGPGTRLTVT.

V gene TRBV27 combines with J gene TRBJ1-6, with unresolved D. The CDR3 sequence is 17 residues long. Germline CDR1 and CDR2: MNHEY and SMNVEV (reference sequence). The V end was cut by 5 bases, the J end by 1 base, with 15 bases between. The CDR3 here is CASSQDLGGSYNSPLHF. CDR3 DNA: TGTGCCAGCAGTCAGGACTTGGGAGGATCCTATAATTCACCCCTCCACTTT.

This chain connects TRBV2 to TRBJ1-5; D call uncertain. V shed 3 bases and J shed 0 bases, with 6 bases lying between them. Germline CDR1 SNHLY, CDR2 FYNNEI. This CDR3 contains 14 residues. In nucleotides, the CDR3 is TGTGCCAGCAGTGAGGGCCATAGCAATCAGCCCCAGCATTTT. Translating gives CASSEGHSNQPQHF. Full variable domain (rest looked up from reference TRBV2 and TRBJ1-5): EPEVTQTPSHQVTQMGQEVILRCVPISNHLYFYWYRQILGQKVEFLVSFYNNEISEKSEIFDDQFSVERPDGSNFTLKIRSTKLEDSAMYFCASSEGHSNQPQHFGDGTRLSIL.

The V call is TRBV12-3 or TRBV12-4, the J call TRBJ1-2; the D is unclear. Trimming shortened V by 5 bases and J by 6 bases, and 13 bases separated the two germline ends. The CDR3 contains 13 residues. The CDR3 nucleotides are TGTGCCAGCAGTGTCGCGAACAGACATGGCTACACCTTC. It codes for CASSVANRHGYTF.

This clonotype came up a few times. The gene calls are TRBV7-2 and TRBJ2-5; D possibly matches TRBD1 or TRBD2 (5 bases each). Germline V lookup: CDR1 SGHTA, CDR2 FQGNSA. V lost 10 bases to trimming and J lost 3 bases, with 15 bases between them. This CDR3 spans 13 amino acids. CDR3 amino acids: CATARVGEETQYF. The CDR3, as DNA: TGTGCCACCGCCAGGGTGGGGGAAGAGACCCAGTACTTC.

There are a few counts of this clonotype. This chain links TRBV6-6 with TRBJ1-5, with a tentative D call TRBD1 (6 bases). Germline V gene lookup returns CDR1 MNHNY and CDR2 SVGAGI (reference sequence). The length of the CDR3 is 15 residues. Trimming removed 7 bases at V and 4 bases at J, with 17 bases between. CDR3 sequence: CASIRAGADNQPQHF. The CDR3 DNA reads TGTGCCAGCATCAGGGCGGGGGCAGATAATCAGCCCCAGCATTTT.

The V gene is TRBV7-2, the J gene TRBJ2-3; the D is unclear. CDR3 length: 15 amino acids. Trimming pared 5 bases from V and 2 bases from J, leaving 14 bases between. Germline CDR1 and CDR2: SGHTA and FQGNSA. For the CDR3, the DNA is TGTGCCAGCAGCATGCACATAGGAGCCACAGATACGCAGTATTTT. Encoded protein: CASSMHIGATDTQYF. The complete variable domain, with remaining parts taken from reference TRBV7-2 and TRBJ2-3, reads GAGVSQSPSNKVTEKGKDVELRCDPISGHTALYWYRQSLGQGLEFLIYFQGNSAPDKSGLPSDRFSAERTGGSVSTLTIQRTQQEDSAVYLCASSMHIGATDTQYFGPGTRLTVL.

The gene calls are TRBV10-3 and TRBJ1-1; maybe TRBD1 (5 bases). Germline V gives CDR1 ENHRY, CDR2 SYGVKD. This CDR3 spans 13 amino acids. The V gene lost 6 bases and the J gene lost 1 base, with 9 bases spanning the gap. The CDR3 DNA reads TGTGCCATCAGCCAGACAGAGAACACTGAAGCTTTCTTT. This codes for CAISQTENTEAFF.